This T cell receptor beta chain appears in the sequencing data of a study of cytomegalovirus exposure and HLA in healthy donors. Study findings and constraints: Per a prior analysis, the majority of TCR beta V segments were productive roughly 90% or roughly 30% of the time.

Deletions cut 2 bases from V and 3 bases from J, with 5 bases between. Germline CDR1 SGHDN, CDR2 FVKESK. The CDR3 has 12 amino acids. PCR amplification relied on 60 Vbeta primers (plus 13 Jbeta primers). TCRdb's copy holds only in-frame clones and misses some; the assay was immunoSEQ multiplex PCR. The table includes approximately 200,000 clones, about 83% detected once. Comments on this clone: Its antigen is not known.

The TCR was taken from a human donor in good health. The sample was PBMCs. This chain links TRBV14 with TRBJ2-7, with unresolved D. CDR3 in DNA: TGTGCCAGCAGCCAACCCGGCTACGAGCAGTACTTC. It is translated as CASSQPGYEQYF.